The 23 T cell receptor beta chains presented below share a single source sample, sequenced in a study of T cell changes during pregnancy in multiple sclerosis. TCRdb keeps only in-frame clones here, not all; method: immunoSEQ multiplex PCR. This sample carries fewer than 55,000 clones, over 85% of them seen once, and the ten largest clones take about 1.8%. The starting material was peripheral blood, obtained in the first trimester of pregnancy. The receptors were gathered from a female donor with multiple sclerosis, enrolled in a pregnancy study.

The sample holds one count of this clone. This CDR3 is CSTHRDYGYTF. CDR3 in DNA: TGCAGTACTCACAGGGACTATGGCTACACCTTC. V and J are TRBV20-1 and TRBJ1-2; weak D call: TRBD1 (6 bases). The CDR3 is 11 residues long. Per germline, CDR1 DFQATT and CDR2 SNEGSKA (reference sequence). V lost 8 bases and J 3 bases, leaving 10 bases between the germline ends.

V usage is TRBV21-1 and J usage is TRBJ1-6; TRBD1 is the table's D call and was not checked against the DNA. TRBV21-1 is annotated as a pseudogene. The CDR3 loop spans 16 amino acids. The CDR3 nucleotides are TGTGCCAGCAGTAAGGTCCCGACAGAGGCCTTTTCACCCCTCCACTTT. This codes for CASSKVPTEAFSPLHF.

In its sample, this clone was seen a few times. The rearrangement joins TRBV18 to TRBJ1-5; D uncertain. CDR3 length: 14 amino acids. Looked up from germline, CDR1 is KGHSH and CDR2 is LQKENI. V was clipped by 2 bases and J by 2 bases, with 7 bases between them. CDR3 residues: CASSPGPRNQPQHF. The CDR3, as DNA: TGTGCCAGCTCACCAGGGCCCCGCAATCAGCCCCAGCATTTT.

The chain carries TRBV29-1 and TRBJ2-7, with D perhaps matching TRBD1 (5 bases). Germline V lookup: CDR1 SQVTM, CDR2 ANQGSEA. This CDR3 has 12 residues. V was clipped by 1 base and J by 5 bases, with 9 bases between them. The CDR3: CSVEGQINEQYF. For the CDR3, the DNA is TGCAGCGTTGAAGGACAGATCAACGAGCAGTACTTC.

V is TRBV28 and J is TRBJ1-2, with TRBD1 matching 9 bases. With 3 bases clipped from V and 5 bases from J, the junction kept 4 bases outside the gene matches. This CDR3 contains 14 residues. Germline V CDR1 and CDR2: MDHEN, SYDVKM. CDR3 protein: CASSFGGQGYGYTF. The CDR3 nucleotides read TGTGCCAGCAGTTTCGGAGGACAGGGGTATGGCTACACCTTC.

The V gene is TRBV2, the J gene TRBJ2-6; D is unclear. Germline CDR1 SNHLY, CDR2 FYNNEI. Between the trimmed V and J ends, which lost 5 bases and 1 base, there was a span of 6 bases. The CDR3 consists of 14 residues. CDR3 sequence reads: CASSRRSGANVLTF. CDR3 DNA: TGTGCCAGCAGTCGGAGATCTGGGGCCAACGTCCTGACTTTC.

The chain combines TRBV18 with TRBJ1-5, with 7 bases that match TRBD1. The junction had 4 bases not matched to a gene; V was cut back by 6 bases and J by 2 bases. This CDR3 is built from 14 residues. The germline V gene encodes CDR1 KGHSH and CDR2 LQKENI. Here the CDR3 reads CASSYTGGNQPQHF. CDR3 nucleotides: TGTGCCAGCTCGTATACAGGGGGCAATCAGCCCCAGCATTTT.

The J gene is TRBJ2-3, the V gene TRBV6-1, with TRBD2 matching over 14 bases. Germline V lookup: CDR1 MNHNS, CDR2 SASEGT. The V and J ends lost 6 bases and 6 bases, in that order; junction bases with no gene match: 5. The CDR3 is made up of 15 amino acids. The CDR3 nucleotides read TGTGCCAGCAGCGGACTAGCGGGGGGCGGGGATACGCAGTATTTT. Translation: CASSGLAGGGDTQYF.

This chain uses TRBV28 with TRBJ2-3; possibly TRBD1 for D (8 bases). Germline CDR1 and CDR2: MDHEN and SYDVKM. CDR3 length equals 17 residues. V gave up 7 bases and J gave up 4 bases, with 24 bases separating them. CDR3 sequence (DNA): TGTGCCAGCACCACAGGGGGGGAGACAGGGTACGCAGATACGCAGTATTTT. It codes for CASTTGGETGYADTQYF.

The chain couples TRBV15 to TRBJ1-5; D not certain. Between the trimmed V and J ends, which lost 0 bases and 6 bases, there was a span of 9 bases. Germline lookup yields CDR1 LNHNV and CDR2 YYDKDF (reference sequence). The CDR3 runs 14 residues. The CDR3 coding sequence is TGTGCCACCAGCAGAGATCTGGGAGGTCAGCCCCAGCATTTT. Amino acid sequence: CATSRDLGGQPQHF.

The rearrangement links TRBV19 to TRBJ2-7; TRBD1 matches 8 bases. Germline values: CDR1 LNHDA, CDR2 SQIVND (reference sequence). The CDR3 consists of 14 residues. Unmatched junction bases numbered 5, after V lost 7 bases and J lost 0 bases. This chain's CDR3 is CASKPDRVSYEQYF. CDR3 DNA sequence: TGTGCCAGTAAGCCGGACAGGGTCTCCTACGAGCAGTACTTC. The full variable domain, completed using reference TRBV19 and TRBJ2-7, is DGGITQSPKYLFRKEGQNVTLSCEQNLNHDAMYWYRQDPGQGLRLIYYSQIVNDFQKGDIAEGYSVSREKKESFPLTVTSAQKNPTAFYLCASKPDRVSYEQYFGPGTRLTVT.

The chain couples TRBV19 to TRBJ2-1; perhaps TRBD2 as D (6 bases). The CDR3 is made up of 15 amino acids. The germline CDR1 and CDR2 sequences are LNHDA and SQIVND (reference sequence). Trimming took 5 bases from V and 8 from J, leaving 19 bases between them. In nucleotides, the CDR3 is TGTGCCAGTAGTCCTGGGCCCGACGGGGGACATGAGCAGTTCTTC. Translation: CASSPGPDGGHEQFF.

V usage is TRBV19 and J usage is TRBJ1-3; weak D call: TRBD1 (6 bases). The V gene lost 9 bases and the J gene lost 3 bases, with 15 bases spanning the gap. Germline CDR1 and CDR2: LNHDA and SQIVND (reference sequence). The CDR3 extends over 14 amino acids. CDR3 sequence reads: CASSSQGLGNTIYF. The DNA for the CDR3 is TGTGCCAGCTCCTCGCAGGGGCTTGGAAACACCATATATTTT.

V gene TRBV28 combines with J gene TRBJ2-1, with 7 positions matching TRBD2. Unmatched junction bases numbered 6, after V lost 6 bases and J lost 1 base. The germline V gene encodes CDR1 MDHEN and CDR2 SYDVKM. The CDR3 is 15 residues long. The CDR3 sequence: CASRSSGDSYNEQFF. The CDR3 DNA sequence: TGTGCCAGCAGATCCAGCGGGGATTCCTACAATGAGCAGTTCTTC. The complete variable domain, with remaining parts taken from reference TRBV28 and TRBJ2-1, reads DVKVTQSSRYLVKRTGEKVFLECVQDMDHENMFWYRQDPGLGLRLIYFSYDVKMKEKGDIPEGYSVSREKKERFSLILESASTNQTSMYLCASRSSGDSYNEQFFGPGTRLTVL.

The rearrangement uses TRBV7-8 and TRBJ2-2; 7 nucleotides match TRBD1. Losses at the gene ends were 5 bases for V and 5 bases for J; bases not matched to a gene: 14. Germline V gives CDR1 SGHVS, CDR2 FQNEAQ. The CDR3 loop spans 17 amino acids. CDR3 sequence: CASSLPRDRVRTGELFF. CDR3 DNA: TGTGCCAGCAGCCTCCCCCGAGACAGGGTCCGGACCGGGGAGCTGTTTTTT. Together with reference TRBV7-8 and TRBJ2-2, the CDR3 gives the full variable domain: GAGVSQSPRYKVAKRGQDVALRCDPISGHVSLFWYQQALGQGPEFLTYFQNEAQLDKSGLPSDRFFAERPEGSVSTLKIQRTQQEDSAVYLCASSLPRDRVRTGELFFGEGSRLTVL.

The chain has TRBV9 and TRBJ2-5, with 8 nucleotides matching TRBD1. V was clipped by 4 bases and J by 4 bases; unmatched bases: 3. Germline values: CDR1 SGDLS, CDR2 YYNGEE. The CDR3 covers 13 residues. This chain's CDR3 is CASSRTGTETQYF. CDR3 coding DNA: TGTGCCAGCAGCCGGACAGGGACAGAGACCCAGTACTTC.

This clone appeared a single time. The chain links TRBV6-6 to TRBJ1-2, with D possibly TRBD1 on 5 matching bases. The germline gives CDR1 MNHNY, CDR2 SVGAGI (reference sequence). The CDR3 is 12 amino acids. V lost 7 bases and J 5 bases, leaving 11 bases between the germline ends. DNA for the CDR3: TGTGCCAGCACCCTGACAGTGTATGGCTACACCTTC. This gives the protein CASTLTVYGYTF.

The rearrangement joins TRBV18 to TRBJ2-2; perhaps TRBD1 as D (5 bases). From germline, CDR1 is KGHSH and CDR2 LQKENI. The V and J ends lost 2 bases and 1 base respectively, with 5 bases between them. This CDR3 spans 14 amino acids. This chain's CDR3 is CASSPTGNTGELFF. The CDR3 DNA reads as TGTGCCAGCTCACCAACAGGGAACACCGGGGAGCTGTTTTTT.

The chain combines TRBV18 with TRBJ2-1, with D perhaps matching TRBD2 (6 bases). CDR1 is KGHSH and CDR2 is LQKENI in the germline V gene. The CDR3 runs to 15 residues. Trimming shortened V by 6 bases and J by 2 bases, and 14 bases separated the two germline ends. The CDR3 reads CASSPGLNTYNEQFF. The CDR3 DNA reads as TGTGCCAGCTCCCCTGGACTAAATACCTACAATGAGCAGTTCTTC.

The chain has TRBV5-1 and TRBJ2-6, with TRBD1 as a possible D gene (5 bases). V was trimmed by 0 bases and J by 0 bases, leaving 7 bases between them. Per germline, CDR1 SGHRS and CDR2 YFSETQ. The CDR3 covers 16 residues. DNA for the CDR3: TGCGCCAGCAGCTTGGTCCAGGGCTCTGGGGCCAACGTCCTGACTTTC. Amino acids: CASSLVQGSGANVLTF.

The rearrangement links TRBV6-1 to TRBJ1-1; D perhaps matches TRBD1 (6 bases). There are 13 residues in the CDR3. V lost 10 bases to trimming and J lost 1 base, with 13 bases between them. Germline CDR1 is MNHNS and CDR2 is SASEGT. CDR3: CATTGWKNTEAFF. The CDR3 DNA follows: TGTGCCACAACAGGGTGGAAGAACACTGAAGCTTTCTTT.

The rearrangement uses TRBV5-5 and TRBJ2-2, with TRBD2 matching over 9 bases. CDR3 size: 18 residues. Trimming cost V 4 bases and J 7 bases; bases outside gene matches: 17. The germline gives CDR1 SGHKS, CDR2 YYEKEE (reference sequence). CDR3 protein: CASSLYPRSGGTFGELFF. The CDR3 DNA is TGTGCCAGCAGCCTGTACCCTAGAAGCGGGGGGACATTCGGGGAGCTGTTTTTT. The entire variable domain, with the rest obtained from reference TRBV5-5 and TRBJ2-2, is as follows: DAGVTQSPTHLIKTRGQQVTLRCSPISGHKSVSWYQQVLGQGPQFIFQYYEKEERGRGNFPDRFSARQFPNYSSELNVNALLLGDSALYLCASSLYPRSGGTFGELFFGEGSRLTVL.

The chain employs TRBV19 and TRBJ1-2, with 8 bases aligning to TRBD1. With V trimmed by 6 bases and J by 0 bases, 9 bases remained unmatched. Germline V lookup: CDR1 LNHDA, CDR2 SQIVND (reference sequence). The CDR3 runs to 16 residues. CDR3 protein: CASSDLGQGPNYGYTF. In DNA form, the CDR3 reads TGTGCCAGTAGCGATCTAGGACAGGGACCTAACTATGGCTACACCTTC.